A single T cell receptor (beta chain) is shown here with its context. This record comes from a study of OX40 agonist ivuxolimab in advanced cancers. Overall study context: Patients with hepatocellular carcinoma, melanoma, renal cell or head and neck cancer made up the dose-escalation patients. Patients with prior anti-PD-1, anti-PD-L1 or anti-CTLA-4 therapy were eligible; 40% to 45% had some. Partial response was recorded in three patients: one hepatocellular carcinoma and two cutaneous melanoma cases.

Generated by immunoSEQ multiplex PCR, the TCRdb table keeps only in-frame clones and is missing some. The table has approximately 68,000 clones, roughly 90% seen once. At cycle 4 day 1, cycle 7 day 1, and baseline, blood was sampled. The V end lost 4 bases, the J end lost 8 bases, and 14 bases lay between the germline ends. This CDR3 contains 13 residues. Germline V gives CDR1 LGHNA, CDR2 YNFKEQ. The TCR was taken from an adult with an advanced solid tumor such as melanoma, head and neck, liver or kidney cancer. The starting material was CD4+ or CD8+ T cells sorted from blood, obtained in a trial of the OX40 agonist ivuxolimab. The genes are TRBV4-2 and TRBJ1-1; D is unclear. This CDR3 is CASSPSGGVEAFF. The CDR3 DNA sequence: TGTGCCAGCAGCCCCAGCGGCGGGGTGGAAGCTTTCTTT.